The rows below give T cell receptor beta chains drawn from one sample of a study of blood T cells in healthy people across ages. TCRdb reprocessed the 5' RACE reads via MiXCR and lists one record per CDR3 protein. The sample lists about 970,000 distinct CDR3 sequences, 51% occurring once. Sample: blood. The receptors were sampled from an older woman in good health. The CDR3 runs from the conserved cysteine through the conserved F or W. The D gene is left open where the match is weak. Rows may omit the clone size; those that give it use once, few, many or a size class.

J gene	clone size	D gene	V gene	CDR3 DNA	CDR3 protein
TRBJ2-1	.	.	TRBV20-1	TGCAGTGCTAGGTTTCGGGAATATGATACCTCCTACAATGAGCAGTTCTTC	CSARFREYDTSYNEQFF
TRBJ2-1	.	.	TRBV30	TGTGCCTGGAGTGTACCCGACGGGGCAACTGAGCAGTTCTTC	CAWSVPDGATEQFF
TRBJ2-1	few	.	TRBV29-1	TGCAGCACCGGCGGGAATGAGCAGTTCTTC	CSTGGNEQFF
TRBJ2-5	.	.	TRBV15	TGTGCCACCGGGCAGGGTAAGACTTTCGGGGAGCAGTACTTC	CATGQGKTFGEQYF
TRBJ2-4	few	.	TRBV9	TGTGCCAGCAGCGTAGGGGCAGAACAAAACATTCAGTACTTC	CASSVGAEQNIQYF
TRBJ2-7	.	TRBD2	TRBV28	TGTGCCAGCAGTTCCTCCCTTCGGACTAGCGGGAGGCACGAGCAGTACTTC	CASSSSLRTSGRHEQYF
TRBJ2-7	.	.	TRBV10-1	TGCGCCAGCAGTGAGTACAGTAATACCTACGAGCAGTACTTC	CASSEYSNTYEQYF
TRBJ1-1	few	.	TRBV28	TGTGCCAGCAGTTTCTACGGTGAAGCTTTCTTT	CASSFYGEAFF
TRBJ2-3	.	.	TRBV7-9	TGTGCCAGCAGCGACTTCACAGATACGCAGTATTTT	CASSDFTDTQYF
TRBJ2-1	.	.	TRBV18	TGTGCCAGCTCACCACAGACGAGCTCCTACAATGAGCAGTTCTTC	CASSPQTSSYNEQFF
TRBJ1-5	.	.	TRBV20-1	TGCAGTGCTAAGTCAGAACCTCATTATAGCAATCAGCCCCAGCATTTT	CSAKSEPHYSNQPQHF
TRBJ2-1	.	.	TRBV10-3	TGTGCCATCAGTGTTCTAGCTTACAATGAGCAGTTCTTC	CAISVLAYNEQFF
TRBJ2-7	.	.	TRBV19	TGTGCCACCCAAGAGGGACTTGACTACGAGCAGTACTTC	CATQEGLDYEQYF
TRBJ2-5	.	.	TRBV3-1	TGTGCCAGCAGCCAAGATGCGCGTTTTGAGCAGTACTTC	CASSQDARFEQYF
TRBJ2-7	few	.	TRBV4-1	TGCGCCAGCAGCCGGAGCGGGCTAGCAGGAGGGGAGCAGTACTTC	CASSRSGLAGGEQYF
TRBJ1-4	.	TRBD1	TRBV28	TGTGCCAGCACGACAGGGTATGAAAAACTGTTTTTT	CASTTGYEKLFF
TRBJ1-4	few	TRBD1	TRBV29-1	TGCAGCGTCGGGACAGGGGATGAAAAACTGTTTTTT	CSVGTGDEKLFF
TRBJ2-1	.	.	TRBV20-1	TGCAGTGTAACGGGCGGAACCTACAATGAGCAGTTCTTC	CSVTGGTYNEQFF
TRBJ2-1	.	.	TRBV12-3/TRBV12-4	TGTGCCAGCAGTACGCGGCAGGGGATCGGCAATGAGCAGTTCTTC	CASSTRQGIGNEQFF
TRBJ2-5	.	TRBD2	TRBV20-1	TGCAGTGCTAGAGATCAGCGGGAGGGCCCTAAGACCCAGTACTTC	CSARDQREGPKTQYF
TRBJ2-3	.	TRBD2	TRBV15	TGTGCCACCAGCAGAGCGGCGGGGGAGGGAGATACGCAGTATTTT	CATSRAAGEGDTQYF
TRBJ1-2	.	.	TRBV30	TGTGCCTGGAGTGTATATGGCTATGGCTACACCTTC	CAWSVYGYGYTF
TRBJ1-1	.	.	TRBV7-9	TGTGTCAGCAGCTTAGCGTTCCGGAACACTGAAGCTTTCTTT	CVSSLAFRNTEAFF
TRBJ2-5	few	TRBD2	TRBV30	TGTGCCTGGAGTGTACCAGGACTAGCGATGGAGTACTTC	CAWSVPGLAMEYF
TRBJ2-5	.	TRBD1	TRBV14	TGTGCCAGCAGTTCACAGGGGAACCAAGAGACCCAGTACTTC	CASSSQGNQETQYF
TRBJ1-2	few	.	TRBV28	TGTGCCAGCATGCGGGGTCAAGGCTACACCTTC	CASMRGQGYTF
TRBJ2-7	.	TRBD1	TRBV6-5	TGTGCCAGCAGTCAGACAGGGTTCCGCGAGCAGTACTTC	CASSQTGFREQYF
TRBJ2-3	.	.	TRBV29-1	TGCAGCGCGAGGGGGACTACCACAGATACGCAGTATTTT	CSARGTTTDTQYF
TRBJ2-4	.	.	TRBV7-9	TGTGCCAGCACCGAGACACGTCTAGCCAAAAACATTCAGTACTTC	CASTETRLAKNIQYF
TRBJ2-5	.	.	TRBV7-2	TGTGCCAGCAGCTCGTCCCGGGGGGCAGGCGGAAGTGAGCAGTACTTC	CASSSSRGAGGSEQYF